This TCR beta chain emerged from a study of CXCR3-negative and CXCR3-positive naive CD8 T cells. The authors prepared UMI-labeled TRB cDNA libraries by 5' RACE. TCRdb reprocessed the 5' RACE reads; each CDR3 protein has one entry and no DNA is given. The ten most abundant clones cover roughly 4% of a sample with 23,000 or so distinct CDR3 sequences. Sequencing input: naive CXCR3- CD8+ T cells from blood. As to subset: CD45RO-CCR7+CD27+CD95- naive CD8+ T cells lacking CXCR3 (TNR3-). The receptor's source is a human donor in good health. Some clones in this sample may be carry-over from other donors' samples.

The chain's CDR3 is CASSFWTGGEYEQYF. The chain uses TRBV6-2 or TRBV6-3 and TRBJ2-7; the TCRdb D gene call, TRBD1, has no DNA to confirm it. The CDR3 is 15 residues long. Looked up from germline, CDR1 is MNHEY and CDR2 is SVGEGT.